This entry lists 22 T cell receptor beta chains sequenced from one sample in a study of OX40 agonist ivuxolimab in advanced cancers. Sequenced by immunoSEQ multiplex PCR; TCRdb stores in-frame clones only, minus some. Of 25,000 to 35,000 clones in the sample, more than 85% were seen once. The material sequenced was CD4+ or CD8+ T cells sorted from blood, taken in a trial of the OX40 agonist ivuxolimab. The receptors were gathered from an adult with an advanced solid tumor such as melanoma, head and neck, liver or kidney cancer.

This chain's CDR3 is CASSLGQGYEQYF. Written as DNA, the CDR3 is TGTGCCAGCAGTTTGGGTCAAGGGTACGAGCAGTACTTC. This chain links TRBV6-1 with TRBJ2-7; D is uncertain. Per germline, CDR1 MNHNS and CDR2 SASEGT. Between the trimmed V and J ends, which lost 5 bases and 4 bases, there was a span of 12 bases. This CDR3 contains 13 residues.

The genes are TRBV27 and TRBJ2-1, with D possibly matching TRBD1 (5 bases). V was pared by 5 bases and J by 3 bases, with 11 bases between. The germline gives CDR1 MNHEY, CDR2 SMNVEV (reference sequence). The CDR3 contains 14 residues. The CDR3 DNA reads as TGTGCCAGCAGTCTAGGGGCAAACTACAATGAGCAGTTCTTC. As protein: CASSLGANYNEQFF.

The rearrangement links TRBV27 to TRBJ2-1, with 9 bases fitting TRBD2. The junction had 9 bases not matched to a gene; V was cut back by 5 bases and J by 4 bases. CDR3 length equals 16 residues. Germline CDR1 MNHEY, CDR2 SMNVEV (reference sequence). Written as DNA, the CDR3 is TGTGCCAGCAGTCCGATCCCGCTAGCGGGGTACAATGAGCAGTTCTTC. Amino acids: CASSPIPLAGYNEQFF.

This clone has only a few counts. The CDR3 loop is CASSYGQGSSYEQYF. The CDR3 nucleotides are TGTGCCAGCAGCTACGGACAGGGCTCTTCCTACGAGCAGTACTTC. This rearrangement joins TRBV9 to TRBJ2-7, with 8 positions matching TRBD1. V lost 4 bases, J lost 1 base, and 7 bases stayed unmatched. The CDR3 contains 15 residues. Germline V gene data show CDR1 as SGDLS and CDR2 as YYNGEE.

The chain carries TRBV7-9 and TRBJ2-7; unclear D gene. The CDR3 runs to 14 residues. V dropped 4 bases and J dropped 2 bases, with 12 bases sitting between them. Germline assignment: CDR1 SEHNR and CDR2 FQNEAQ (reference sequence). DNA of the CDR3: TGTGCCAGCAGCTCCGCCGTCCTTACCTACGAGCAGTACTTC. It encodes CASSSAVLTYEQYF.

The V and J genes are TRBV5-8 and TRBJ1-1; the D gene is possibly TRBD1 (6 bases). Germline V gene data show CDR1 as SGHTS and CDR2 as YDEGEE. Trimming pared 0 bases from V and 5 bases from J, leaving 17 bases between. The CDR3 is 16 amino acids. The CDR3 loop reads CASSLAQGTGGTEAFF. For the CDR3, the DNA is TGTGCCAGCAGCTTGGCCCAGGGGACGGGGGGAACTGAAGCTTTCTTT.

The rearrangement joins TRBV13 to TRBJ1-2; no definite D call. Germline loops: CDR1 PRHDT, CDR2 FYEKMQ (reference sequence). V lost 4 bases to trimming and J lost 6 bases, with 15 bases between them. The CDR3 has 14 residues. CDR3 nucleotides: TGTGCCAGCAGCTATCGCTTACTTAGAGATGGCTACACCTTC. Its protein product is CASSYRLLRDGYTF.

The chain uses TRBV27 and TRBJ1-5, with D tentatively TRBD1 (5 bases). V lost 2 bases and J lost 3, with 11 bases in between. Germline values: CDR1 MNHEY, CDR2 SMNVEV (reference sequence). This CDR3 is 15 amino acids long. The CDR3 sequence is CASSLGGALNQPQHF. CDR3 nucleotides: TGTGCCAGCAGTTTAGGGGGTGCCCTCAATCAGCCCCAGCATTTT.

This clone was seen a few times. The chain uses TRBV30 and TRBJ1-4; 8 positions agree with TRBD1. The CDR3 extends over 14 amino acids. Germline CDR1 and CDR2: GTSNPN and SVGIG (reference sequence). V was pared by 3 bases and J by 12 bases, with 12 bases of the junction left unmatched. The chain's CDR3 is CAWRIGQGLGELFF. The CDR3 nucleotides read TGTGCCTGGAGAATCGGACAGGGTCTTGGGGAACTGTTTTTT.

The chain links TRBV30 to TRBJ2-3; 13 bases match TRBD2. CDR1 and CDR2 (germline): GTSNPN, SVGIG (reference sequence). This CDR3 region has 15 residues. Trimming removed 2 bases from V and 6 bases from J; junction bases left unmatched: 5. CDR3 sequence: CAWSLTSGGLDTQYF. The CDR3 region has the DNA TGTGCCTGGAGTTTGACTAGCGGGGGGCTTGATACGCAGTATTTT.

The chain is built from TRBV6-1 and TRBJ1-3; D unresolved. The CDR3 contains 13 residues. Germline CDR1 and CDR2: MNHNS and SASEGT. The ends were cut back, 7 bases at V and 0 bases at J, with 7 bases in the middle. The CDR3 DNA is TGTGCCAGCATCGACACCTCTGGAAACACCATATATTTT. Its protein product is CASIDTSGNTIYF.

This chain joins TRBV7-3 and TRBJ2-1; the match to TRBD2 covers 9 bases. Germline-derived CDR1 and CDR2 are SGHTA and FQGTGA. The CDR3 runs 15 residues. As DNA, the CDR3 is TGTAGTAGCGGGGGCCCTGAGAGCTCCTACAATGAGCAGTTCTTC. Translation: CSSGGPESSYNEQFF.

The V call is TRBV5-6, the J call TRBJ1-4; unclear D gene. The germline gives CDR1 SGHDT, CDR2 YYEEEE. Trimming removed 4 bases from V and 0 bases from J, with 13 bases in between. The CDR3 loop spans 16 amino acids. CDR3 nucleotides: TGTGCCAGCAGCGGAGTCGGAGCCACAACTAATGAAAAACTGTTTTTT. Amino acids: CASSGVGATTNEKLFF.

The chain is built from TRBV7-9 and TRBJ1-5, with 8 bases aligning to TRBD1. This CDR3 contains 15 residues. Germline V gives CDR1 SEHNR, CDR2 FQNEAQ (reference sequence). The V and J ends lost 5 bases and 5 bases, in that order; junction bases with no gene match: 8. In DNA, the CDR3 is TGTGCCAGCAGCCCCTGGACAGGGAAAGATCAGCCCCAGCATTTT. It encodes CASSPWTGKDQPQHF.

The rearrangement joins TRBV5-8 to TRBJ1-5; 7 nucleotides line up with TRBD1. Germline V gives CDR1 SGHTS, CDR2 YDEGEE. V lost 4 bases, J lost 4 bases, and 5 bases stayed unmatched. This CDR3 comprises 14 residues. Here the CDR3 DNA reads TGTGCCAGCAGCCCGCGGACAGGAAATCAGCCCCAGCATTTT. Amino acids: CASSPRTGNQPQHF.

This chain links TRBV6-1 with TRBJ2-4; TRBD2 is a possible D gene (5 bases). Germline values: CDR1 MNHNS, CDR2 SASEGT. V gave up 8 bases and J gave up 3 bases, with 11 bases separating them. The CDR3 is 13 residues long. CDR3: CASEGVVKNIQYF. The CDR3 nucleotides are TGTGCCAGCGAGGGCGTGGTCAAAAACATTCAGTACTTC.

J is TRBJ2-7 and V is TRBV5-1, with D possibly matching TRBD2 (7 bases). The V and J ends lost 4 bases and 4 bases respectively, with 18 bases between them. Germline CDR1 reads SGHRS; CDR2 reads YFSETQ. This CDR3 comprises 15 residues. The CDR3 coding sequence is TGCGCCAGCAGCCCGGTGGGGGCTAGCGGATACGAGCAGTACTTC. The encoded protein is CASSPVGASGYEQYF.

This clone was observed a single time. The CDR3 protein is CSVSGAYEQYF. The CDR3, as DNA: TGCAGCGTTTCAGGAGCCTACGAGCAGTACTTC. The chain combines TRBV29-1 with TRBJ2-7; D uncertain. Trimming cost V 5 bases and J 2 bases, with 7 bases left between them. Germline V gene sequence: CDR1 SQVTM, CDR2 ANQGSEA. The CDR3 extends over 11 amino acids.

The chain recombines TRBV19 with TRBJ2-7, with 8 positions matching TRBD1. The germline CDR1 and CDR2 sequences are LNHDA and SQIVND (reference sequence). CDR3 size: 15 residues. Unmatched junction bases numbered 10, after V lost 5 bases and J lost 4 bases. The DNA of the CDR3 is TGTGCCAGTAGTCTCCCCGACAGGGGCCAGTACGAGCAGTACTTC. It specifies CASSLPDRGQYEQYF. Supplemented by reference TRBV19 and TRBJ2-7, the full variable domain reads DGGITQSPKYLFRKEGQNVTLSCEQNLNHDAMYWYRQDPGQGLRLIYYSQIVNDFQKGDIAEGYSVSREKKESFPLTVTSAQKNPTAFYLCASSLPDRGQYEQYFGPGTRLTVT.

The J gene is TRBJ2-2, the V gene TRBV7-9; the D is unclear. The length of the CDR3 is 14 residues. Germline V gene data show CDR1 as SEHNR and CDR2 as FQNEAQ (reference sequence). V dropped 4 bases and J dropped 6 bases, with 12 bases sitting between them. The chain's CDR3 is CASSSPMISGELFF. The DNA of the CDR3 is TGTGCCAGCAGCTCTCCTATGATCTCCGGGGAGCTGTTTTTT.

The chain combines TRBV4-1 with TRBJ2-7; weak D call: TRBD1 (6 bases). Trimming shortened V by 1 base and J by 3 bases, and 13 bases separated the two germline ends. This CDR3 spans 15 amino acids. CDR1 is MGHRA and CDR2 is YSYEKL in the germline V gene. The CDR3 nucleotides read TGCGCCAGCAGCCAAGGGGCCACAGGGAGCTACGAGCAGTACTTC. It codes for CASSQGATGSYEQYF.

The J gene is TRBJ2-5, the V gene TRBV27; 7 bases agree with TRBD2. The DNA end is more similar to TRBJ2-7, so the J call may be wrong. This CDR3 contains 14 residues. Per the germline V gene, CDR1 is MNHEY and CDR2 is SMNVEV (reference sequence). The CDR3 DNA reads TGTGCCAGCAGTTCCCTAAGCGGGGCCTACGAGCAGTACTTC. Translated, it gives CASSSLSGAYEQYF.